This T cell receptor beta chain was captured by sequencing in a study of a mutant IDH1 vaccine in newly diagnosed glioma. About the study: The treated population exhibited a male proportion of roughly 62%, a female proportion of 37.5%, and a mean age of about 40 years.

Comments on this clone: Its antigen is not known.

The time point: week 11, during vaccination. Doses comprised 300 ug of mutant IDH1 20-mer peptide each, plus topical imiquimod. Per the germline V gene, CDR1 is SGDLS and CDR2 is YYNGEE. The CDR3 spans 16 residues. The J segment lost 3 bases and the V segment lost 6 bases, leaving 11 bases of the junction unmatched. Profiling relied on immunoSEQ multiplex PCR, and the TCRdb table lists in-frame clones only, not all of them. Of some 30,000 clones in the sample, 90% were seen once. The sequence was obtained from a man aged 18-30 years with glioma. The chain links TRBV9 to TRBJ1-2; 10 nucleotides agree with TRBD1. This specimen consisted of PBMCs, obtained from a glioma patient whose treatment included an IDH1 peptide vaccine. CDR3 loop: CASTLTGGGNDYGYTF. The DNA for the CDR3 is TGTGCCAGCACCTTGACAGGGGGCGGAAACGACTATGGCTACACCTTC.